The sample holds one count of the clone carrying this T cell receptor (beta chain). No antigen is known for it. The data are from a study of blood T cells in healthy people across ages. Overall study results and limits: Diversity figures based on one million T cells were deemed too low.

Through a sample-barcoded 5' primer and a J-beta primer mix, a second PCR was run for roughly 6 to 12 cycles. Every cDNA molecule carried a tag from a template-switch adaptor bearing 12 random nucleotides. One entry per CDR3 protein results from TCRdb running MiXCR on the 5' RACE reads. The sample records hundreds of thousands of distinct CDR3 sequences, around 45% being singletons. Looked up from germline, CDR1 is KGHSH and CDR2 is LQKENI. The length of the CDR3 is 17 residues. V dropped 4 bases and J dropped 1 base, with 16 bases sitting between them. Material: blood. This TCR was sampled from an elderly man in good health. The chain recombines TRBV18 with TRBJ2-2; TRBD1 might be the D (6 bases). CDR3 nucleotides: TGTGCCAGCTCACGCACAGGGACCGTAAAGAACACCGGGGAGCTGTTTTTT. As protein: CASSRTGTVKNTGELFF.